This entry lists 7 T cell receptor beta chains sequenced from one sample in a study of T cells in localized non-small cell lung cancer. The table came from immunoSEQ multiplex PCR; TCRdb's copy has only in-frame clones and leaves some out. The sample holds 31,000 or so clones, about four fifths seen once. The starting material was peripheral blood, obtained before any cancer treatment. Receptors originate from a male donor older than 55 with stage III squamous cell lung carcinoma.

The V and J genes are TRBV28 and TRBJ2-1; D uncertain. Trimming removed 7 bases from V and 5 bases from J, with 12 bases in between. Germline values: CDR1 MDHEN, CDR2 SYDVKM. This CDR3 comprises 13 residues. For the CDR3, the DNA is TGTGCCAGCATCGAGGCCTTTAACAATGAGCAGTTCTTC. Protein: CASIEAFNNEQFF.

The rearrangement uses TRBV7-2 and TRBJ1-2; D unresolved. CDR1 SGHTA and CDR2 FQGNSA come from the germline V gene. Between the trimmed V and J ends, which lost 7 bases and 0 bases, there was a span of 12 bases. CDR3 length equals 14 residues. As DNA, the CDR3 is TGTGCCAGCACCCTCGGCGATGCTAACTATGGCTACACCTTC. This encodes CASTLGDANYGYTF. Complete variable domain (other parts from reference TRBV7-2 and TRBJ1-2): GAGVSQSPSNKVTEKGKDVELRCDPISGHTALYWYRQSLGQGLEFLIYFQGNSAPDKSGLPSDRFSAERTGGSVSTLTIQRTQQEDSAVYLCASTLGDANYGYTFGSGTRLTVV.

V is TRBV6-5 and J is TRBJ1-6, with a possible D match to TRBD1 (6 bases). The germline gives CDR1 MNHEY, CDR2 SVGAGI. The V end was cut by 8 bases, the J end by 13 bases, with 15 bases between. The CDR3 runs to 12 residues. This CDR3 is CASRYRGGPLHF. The DNA of the CDR3 is TGTGCCAGCCGCTATCGCGGGGGCCCCCTCCACTTT.

The rearrangement joins TRBV6-5 to TRBJ2-7, with D possibly matching TRBD1 (6 bases). Germline CDR1 MNHEY, CDR2 SVGAGI. CDR3 length: 16 residues. V lost 0 bases and J 0 bases, leaving 12 bases between the germline ends. The CDR3 coding sequence is TGTGCCAGCAGTTACTCTACGCACAGGGCCTCCTACGAGCAGTACTTC. Its translation is CASSYSTHRASYEQYF.

The chain couples TRBV7-2 to TRBJ2-2, with D possibly TRBD2 on 7 matching bases. The CDR3 runs 16 residues. Trimming took 1 base from V and 4 from J, leaving 13 bases between them. From germline, CDR1 is SGHTA and CDR2 FQGNSA. This CDR3 is CASSLELAGATGELFF. The CDR3 nucleotides are TGTGCCAGCAGCTTAGAGTTGGCGGGGGCCACCGGGGAGCTGTTTTTT. Together with reference TRBV7-2 and TRBJ2-2, the CDR3 gives the full variable domain: GAGVSQSPSNKVTEKGKDVELRCDPISGHTALYWYRQSLGQGLEFLIYFQGNSAPDKSGLPSDRFSAERTGGSVSTLTIQRTQQEDSAVYLCASSLELAGATGELFFGEGSRLTVL.

The V and J genes are TRBV5-1 and TRBJ1-4; D is unresolved. Germline V CDR1 and CDR2: SGHRS, YFSETQ. Deletions cut 0 bases from V and 0 bases from J, with 15 bases between. The CDR3 is 18 amino acids. CDR3 DNA sequence: TGCGCCAGCAGCTTGGTAGTTGGCGGGTCTTCAACTAATGAAAAACTGTTTTTT. Protein: CASSLVVGGSSTNEKLFF.

V gene TRBV7-3 combines with J gene TRBJ2-2, with D uncertain. CDR1 is SGHTA, CDR2 FQGTGA, per germline. CDR3 length: 14 amino acids. The V and J ends lost 2 bases and 0 bases respectively, with 4 bases between them. CDR3 sequence reads: CASSLGANTGELFF. The CDR3 nucleotides are TGTGCCAGCAGCTTAGGTGCGAACACCGGGGAGCTGTTTTTT.